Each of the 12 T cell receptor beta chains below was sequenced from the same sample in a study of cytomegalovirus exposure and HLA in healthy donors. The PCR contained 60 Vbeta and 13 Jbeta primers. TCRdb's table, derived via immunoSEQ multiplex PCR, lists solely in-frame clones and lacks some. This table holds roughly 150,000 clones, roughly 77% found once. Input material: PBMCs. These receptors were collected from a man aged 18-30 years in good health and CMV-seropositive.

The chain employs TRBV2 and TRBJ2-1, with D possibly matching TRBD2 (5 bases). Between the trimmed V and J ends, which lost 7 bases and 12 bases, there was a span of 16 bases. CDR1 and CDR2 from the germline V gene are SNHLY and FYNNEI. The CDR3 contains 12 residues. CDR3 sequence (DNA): TGTGCCAGCATCCCCGGACGGGAAGGGCAGTTCTTC. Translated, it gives CASIPGREGQFF.

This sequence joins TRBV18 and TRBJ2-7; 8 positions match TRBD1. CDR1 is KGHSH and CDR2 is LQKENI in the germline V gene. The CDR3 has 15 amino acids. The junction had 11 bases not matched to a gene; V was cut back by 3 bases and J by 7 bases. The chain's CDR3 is CASSPIGTGLREQYF. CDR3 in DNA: TGTGCCAGCTCACCTATTGGGACAGGCTTACGGGAGCAGTACTTC.

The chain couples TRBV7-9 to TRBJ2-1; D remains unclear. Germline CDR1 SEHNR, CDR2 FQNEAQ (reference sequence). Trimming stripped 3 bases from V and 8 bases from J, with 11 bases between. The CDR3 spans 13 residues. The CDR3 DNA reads TGTGCCAGCAGCTTGGAGTTTATGGATGAGCAGTTCTTC. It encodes CASSLEFMDEQFF.

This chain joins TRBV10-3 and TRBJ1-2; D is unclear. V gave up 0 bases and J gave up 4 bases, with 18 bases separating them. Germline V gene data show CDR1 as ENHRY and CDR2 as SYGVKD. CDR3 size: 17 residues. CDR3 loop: CAISESYRAEASYGYTF. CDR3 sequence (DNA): TGTGCCATCAGTGAGTCATATCGTGCGGAGGCCTCCTATGGCTACACCTTC.

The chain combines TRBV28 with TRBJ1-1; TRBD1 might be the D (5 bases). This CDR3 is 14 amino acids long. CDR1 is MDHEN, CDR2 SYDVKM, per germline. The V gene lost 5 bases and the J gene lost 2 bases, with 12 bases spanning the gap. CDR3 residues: CASSRVGVNTEAFF. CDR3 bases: TGTGCCAGCAGTCGTGTAGGGGTCAACACTGAAGCTTTCTTT. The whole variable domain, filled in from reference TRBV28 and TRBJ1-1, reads DVKVTQSSRYLVKRTGEKVFLECVQDMDHENMFWYRQDPGLGLRLIYFSYDVKMKEKGDIPEGYSVSREKKERFSLILESASTNQTSMYLCASSRVGVNTEAFFGQGTRLTVV.

CDR3 DNA: TGTGCCTCCTCAATACAGGGCTATGGCTACACCTTC. Translated: CASSIQGYGYTF. The chain employs TRBV6-1 and TRBJ1-2; possibly TRBD1 for D (6 bases). V dropped 11 bases and J dropped 4 bases, with 14 bases sitting between them. Germline CDR1 reads MNHNS; CDR2 reads SASEGT. This CDR3 spans 12 amino acids.

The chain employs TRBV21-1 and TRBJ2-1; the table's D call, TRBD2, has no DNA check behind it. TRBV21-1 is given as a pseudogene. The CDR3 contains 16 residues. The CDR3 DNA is TGTGCCAGCAGCAAAGTGCCAGCGGGTTCCTACAATGAGCAGTTCTTC. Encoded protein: CASSKVPAGSYNEQFF.

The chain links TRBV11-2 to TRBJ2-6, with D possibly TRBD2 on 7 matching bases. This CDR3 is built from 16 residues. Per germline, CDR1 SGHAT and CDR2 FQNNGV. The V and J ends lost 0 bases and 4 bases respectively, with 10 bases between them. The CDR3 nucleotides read TGTGCCAGCAGCTTAGAGCGGGGGCTCGGGGCCAACGTCCTGACTTTC. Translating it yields CASSLERGLGANVLTF. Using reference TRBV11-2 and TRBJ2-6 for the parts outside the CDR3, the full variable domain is EAGVAQSPRYKIIEKRQSVAFWCNPISGHATLYWYQQILGQGPKLLIQFQNNGVVDDSQLPKDRFSAERLKGVDSTLKIQPAKLEDSAVYLCASSLERGLGANVLTFGAGSRLTVL.

The CDR3 is CASSLYSSDNEQFF. The CDR3 nucleotides are TGTGCCAGCAGCCTTTATTCTAGCGACAATGAGCAGTTCTTC. The chain employs TRBV7-3 and TRBJ2-1; maybe TRBD2 (6 bases). CDR1 and CDR2 from the germline V gene are SGHTA and FQGTGA. The CDR3 is made up of 14 amino acids. Trimming took off 5 bases at V and 5 bases at J, with 13 bases between the two ends. Drawing the rest from reference TRBV7-3 and TRBJ2-1, the complete variable domain is GAGVSQTPSNKVTEKGKYVELRCDPISGHTALYWYRQSLGQGPEFLIYFQGTGAADDSGLPNDRFFAVRPEGSVSTLKIQRTERGDSAVYLCASSLYSSDNEQFFGPGTRLTVL.

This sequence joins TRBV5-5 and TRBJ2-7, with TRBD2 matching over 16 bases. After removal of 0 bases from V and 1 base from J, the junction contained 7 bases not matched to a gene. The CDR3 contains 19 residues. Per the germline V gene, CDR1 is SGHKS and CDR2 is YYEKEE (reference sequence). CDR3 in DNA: TGTGCCAGCAGCTTGGCCCCGGGACTAGCGGGAGGGGGATCCTACGAGCAGTACTTC. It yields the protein CASSLAPGLAGGGSYEQYF.

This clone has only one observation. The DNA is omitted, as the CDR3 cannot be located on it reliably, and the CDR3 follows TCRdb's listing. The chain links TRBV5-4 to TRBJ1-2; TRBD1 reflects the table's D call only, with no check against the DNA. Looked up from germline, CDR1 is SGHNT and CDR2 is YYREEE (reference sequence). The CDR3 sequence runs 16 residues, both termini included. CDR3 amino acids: CASSLVGQGITYGYPF.

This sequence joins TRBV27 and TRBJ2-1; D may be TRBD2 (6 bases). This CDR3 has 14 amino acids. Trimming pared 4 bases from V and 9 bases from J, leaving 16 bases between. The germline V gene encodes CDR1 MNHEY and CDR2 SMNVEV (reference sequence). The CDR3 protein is CASSSTRLVVEQFF. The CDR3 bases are TGTGCCAGCAGTTCCACAAGACTAGTTGTTGAGCAGTTCTTC.